The 29 T cell receptor beta chains below all came from one sample that was sequenced in a study of blood T cell repertoires in COVID-19 (dated by TCRdb to about 2020). Library preparation used the immunoSEQ multiplex PCR assay. The clones in this table, taken by TCRdb from immuneACCESS, are in-frame only. Not every clone is retained; where verified, under half of the shortfall comes from an unresolved V gene, and the cause of the rest is unknown. This sample has more than 150,000 clones in its table, and around 90% of those were observed once. 0.5% to 0.75% of the sample is taken by the ten largest. Sequenced material: peripheral blood. The origin of the receptors is a man aged 50-59 years with acute or convalescent COVID-19.

This chain links TRBV10-3 with TRBJ2-2; D possibly corresponds to TRBD1 (6 bases). The V end lost 2 bases, the J end lost 6 bases, and 7 bases lay between the germline ends. Germline V gene lookup returns CDR1 ENHRY and CDR2 SYGVKD. CDR3 length: 13 residues. The CDR3 is CAISEEGAGELFF. DNA of the CDR3: TGTGCCATCAGTGAGGAGGGGGCCGGGGAGCTGTTTTTT.

The rearrangement joins TRBV27 to TRBJ2-1; 9 positions agree with TRBD1. The J segment lost 8 bases and the V segment lost 5 bases, leaving 7 bases of the junction unmatched. From germline, CDR1 is MNHEY and CDR2 SMNVEV (reference sequence). CDR3 size: 14 residues. Here the CDR3 reads CASSQQGAWDEQFF. CDR3 DNA: TGTGCCAGCAGTCAACAGGGGGCTTGGGATGAGCAGTTCTTC.

The chain carries TRBV27 and TRBJ2-2; D possibly corresponds to TRBD2 (5 bases). Between the trimmed V and J ends, which lost 4 bases and 1 base, there was a span of 25 bases. CDR1 and CDR2 (germline): MNHEY, SMNVEV (reference sequence). This CDR3 comprises 20 residues. This chain's CDR3 is CASSSNLLIGPGMNTGELFF. The CDR3, as DNA: TGTGCCAGCAGTTCGAATTTGTTAATCGGGCCCGGGATGAACACCGGGGAGCTGTTTTTT.

This clone was observed a single time. V is TRBV19 and J is TRBJ2-1; D might be TRBD2 (5 bases). The V gene's germline CDR1 is LNHDA and CDR2 SQIVND (reference sequence). Trimming shortened V by 5 bases and J by 4 bases, and 9 bases separated the two germline ends. This CDR3 has 13 residues. CDR3 sequence: CASSYSEYNEQFF. The CDR3 DNA reads TGTGCCAGTAGTTATAGCGAGTACAATGAGCAGTTCTTC.

J is TRBJ2-7 and V is TRBV7-9, with 9 bases that match TRBD2. The CDR3 runs to 15 residues. J lost 4 bases, V lost 3 bases, and 7 bases had no gene match. The germline gives CDR1 SEHNR, CDR2 FQNEAQ (reference sequence). CDR3 coding DNA: TGTGCCAGCAGCTTTGGTCCTAGCGGGGATTACGAGCAGTACGTC. Amino acids: CASSFGPSGDYEQYV.

This clone has just one count. J is TRBJ1-5 and V is TRBV27; 8 bases are a match to TRBD1. CDR3 length: 18 amino acids. With 8 bases clipped from V and 0 bases from J, the junction kept 15 bases outside the gene matches. Germline assignment: CDR1 MNHEY and CDR2 SMNVEV (reference sequence). The CDR3 DNA reads TGTGCCAGCCTCCCGCGGGCAGGGGGCCCATATAGCAATCAGCCCCAGCATTTT. Translating gives CASLPRAGGPYSNQPQHF.

This chain joins TRBV2 and TRBJ1-6; no clear D gene. The CDR3 length is 18 residues. Trimming took off 5 bases at V and 2 bases at J, with 19 bases between the two ends. Germline V gives CDR1 SNHLY, CDR2 FYNNEI. The CDR3, as DNA: TGTGCCAGCAGTCTTAGCGGGCCGCGGGCAACCTATAATTCACCCCTCCACTTT. Translating it yields CASSLSGPRATYNSPLHF.

V usage is TRBV7-3 and J usage is TRBJ2-3; the D gene is possibly TRBD1 (5 bases). The CDR3 sequence is 14 residues long. Germline V lookup: CDR1 SGHTA, CDR2 FQGTGA. Trimming left V 2 bases short and J 5 bases short, with 11 bases between. The CDR3 sequence is CASSLAGPIDTQYF. CDR3 sequence (DNA): TGTGCCAGCAGCTTAGCAGGGCCTATAGATACGCAGTATTTT. The full variable domain, rest sourced from reference TRBV7-3 and TRBJ2-3, is GAGVSQTPSNKVTEKGKYVELRCDPISGHTALYWYRQSLGQGPEFLIYFQGTGAADDSGLPNDRFFAVRPEGSVSTLKIQRTERGDSAVYLCASSLAGPIDTQYFGPGTRLTVL.

Here the CDR3 reads CASSPRTGSGELFF. CDR3 nucleotide sequence: TGCGCCAGCAGCCCACGGACAGGCAGTGGGGAGCTGTTTTTT. The rearrangement joins TRBV5-1 to TRBJ2-2, with 7 positions matching TRBD1. The length of the CDR3 is 14 residues. The trim removed 4 bases at V and 8 bases at J, leaving 8 bases unmatched. In germline, CDR1 is SGHRS, CDR2 YFSETQ.

This clone was detected only once. The chain's CDR3 is CASSLAQYTEAFF. The CDR3 DNA reads as TGTGCCAGCAGCTTGGCTCAGTACACTGAAGCTTTCTTT. This chain joins TRBV5-5 and TRBJ1-1; D ambiguous. This CDR3 is 13 amino acids long. CDR1 is SGHKS and CDR2 is YYEKEE in the germline V gene (reference sequence). V lost 0 bases to trimming and J lost 3 bases, with 6 bases between them.

This clone was seen once. J is TRBJ2-1 and V is TRBV19; TRBD2 aligns across 14 bases. With 5 bases clipped from V and 8 bases from J, the junction kept 17 bases outside the gene matches. Germline V lookup: CDR1 LNHDA, CDR2 SQIVND (reference sequence). The CDR3 length is 19 residues. The CDR3 sequence: CASSFPRPGTSGSVDEQFF. CDR3 DNA: TGTGCCAGTAGTTTCCCCCGGCCCGGGACTAGCGGGAGTGTCGATGAGCAGTTCTTC.

The rearrangement joins TRBV7-3 to TRBJ1-2; TRBD1 agrees at 7 bases. The CDR3 consists of 12 residues. The V segment lost 5 bases and the J segment 7 bases; nucleotides outside the gene matches: 4. The germline V gene encodes CDR1 SGHTA and CDR2 FQGTGA. CDR3 sequence reads: CASSIQGGGYTF. CDR3 sequence (DNA): TGTGCCAGCAGCATCCAGGGGGGTGGCTACACCTTC.

The rearrangement links TRBV5-1 to TRBJ2-7, with 10 bases identical to TRBD1. J was trimmed by 7 bases and V by 4 bases; bases with no gene match: 11. The length of the CDR3 is 15 residues. The germline gives CDR1 SGHRS, CDR2 YFSETQ. Here the CDR3 reads CASSPEGQGYREQYV. CDR3 nucleotides: TGCGCCAGCAGCCCGGAGGGACAGGGGTATCGGGAGCAGTACGTC.

A few counts support this clone. The chain has TRBV19 and TRBJ1-2, with TRBD1 as a possible D gene (6 bases). The CDR3 totals 14 residues. Germline-derived CDR1 and CDR2 are LNHDA and SQIVND (reference sequence). V was shortened by 6 bases and J by 4 bases, with 15 bases between the two germline ends. The DNA for the CDR3 is TGTGCCAGTAGATGGGGGCAGCCTTCCTATGGCTACACCTTC. Translation: CASRWGQPSYGYTF.

The chain carries TRBV2 and TRBJ2-2; unclear D gene. The germline V gene encodes CDR1 SNHLY and CDR2 FYNNEI. This CDR3 comprises 11 residues. The V gene lost 8 bases and the J gene lost 2 bases, with 3 bases spanning the gap. The CDR3 DNA follows: TGTGCCAGCTCTAACACCGGGGAGCTGTTTTTT. This encodes CASSNTGELFF.

The J gene is TRBJ2-7, the V gene TRBV7-9, with D maybe TRBD1 (5 bases). In germline, CDR1 is SEHNR, CDR2 FQNEAQ (reference sequence). This CDR3 comprises 12 residues. Trimming took off 2 bases at V and 7 bases at J, with 9 bases between the two ends. The CDR3 loop is CASSLQGYEQYV. The CDR3 nucleotides are TGTGCCAGCAGCTTACAGGGATATGAGCAGTACGTC.

The chain is built from TRBV24-1 and TRBJ2-7; 9 bases line up with TRBD1. Trimming cost V 5 bases and J 3 bases; bases outside gene matches: 10. The CDR3 contains 16 residues. The germline CDR1 and CDR2 sequences are KGHDR and SFDVKD. CDR3 sequence: CATSGGAGQGNYEQYF. CDR3 sequence (DNA): TGTGCCACCAGTGGGGGAGCGGGACAGGGAAACTACGAGCAGTACTTC.

This rearrangement joins TRBV3-1 (or the pseudogene TRBV3-2) to TRBJ2-1; no definite D call. The CDR3 sequence is 11 residues long. Trimming took 2 bases from V and 10 from J, leaving 6 bases between them. Germline CDR1 is LGHDT and CDR2 is YNNKEL (reference sequence). CDR3 protein: CASSQTGEQFF. CDR3 coding DNA: TGTGCCAGCAGCCAAACCGGGGAGCAGTTCTTC.

The rearrangement joins TRBV11-2 to TRBJ2-1; TRBD1 is a possible D gene (7 bases). The CDR3 spans 13 residues. The ends were cut back, 10 bases at V and 10 bases at J, with 20 bases in the middle. Germline assignment: CDR1 SGHAT and CDR2 FQNNGV. The CDR3 sequence is CANREQGEKEQFF. The DNA of the CDR3 is TGTGCCAACCGGGAGCAGGGGGAAAAGGAGCAGTTCTTC.

The table lists this clone with a count of one. V and J are TRBV6-6 and TRBJ1-1, with 9 nucleotides matching TRBD1. Germline-derived CDR1 and CDR2 are MNHNY and SVGAGI (reference sequence). The CDR3 totals 14 residues. After removal of 4 bases from V and 1 base from J, the junction contained 1 base not matched to a gene. The CDR3 is CASSWDRENTEAFF. The CDR3 nucleotides read TGTGCCAGCAGTTGGGACAGGGAGAACACTGAAGCTTTCTTT.

This sequence joins TRBV6-5 and TRBJ2-6, with TRBD1 as a possible D gene (5 bases). V was clipped by 2 bases and J by 0 bases, with 8 bases between them. The CDR3 totals 16 residues. Germline lookup yields CDR1 MNHEY and CDR2 SVGAGI. In nucleotides, the CDR3 is TGTGCCAGCAGTTACACAGGAATCTCTGGGGCCAACGTCCTGACTTTC. This translates into CASSYTGISGANVLTF.

This chain uses TRBV7-8 with TRBJ1-5; D call uncertain. Germline CDR1 SGHVS, CDR2 FQNEAQ. V lost 0 bases, J lost 1 base, and 7 bases lay in between. This CDR3 is 15 amino acids long. CDR3 loop: CASSLAGRSNQPQHF. As DNA, the CDR3 is TGTGCCAGCAGCTTAGCGGGGAGAAGCAATCAGCCCCAGCATTTT.

The J gene is TRBJ1-2, the V gene TRBV5-5; D is uncertain. The CDR3 contains 14 residues. V was cut by 3 bases and J by 4 bases, with 13 bases left in between. Germline loops: CDR1 SGHKS, CDR2 YYEKEE (reference sequence). For the CDR3, the DNA is TGTGCCAGCAGCTCCAATGACTATGGCTATGGCTACACCTTC. Protein sequence: CASSSNDYGYGYTF.

The chain combines TRBV2 with TRBJ2-5; D gene unclear. The CDR3 is 13 amino acids. Germline CDR1 SNHLY, CDR2 FYNNEI. V lost 5 bases and J lost 5, with 12 bases in between. The CDR3, as DNA: TGTGCCAGCAGTACACGCCAGGCGGAGACCCAGTACTTC. It specifies CASSTRQAETQYF.

The V and J genes are TRBV19 and TRBJ2-4, with a possible D match to TRBD1 (6 bases). The CDR3 covers 16 residues. V lost 5 bases to trimming and J lost 0 bases, with 14 bases between them. Germline assignment: CDR1 LNHDA and CDR2 SQIVND (reference sequence). The CDR3 is CASSFRTVLAKNIQYF. CDR3 nucleotide sequence: TGTGCCAGTAGTTTCAGGACAGTTCTAGCCAAAAACATTCAGTACTTC.

The CDR3 here is CASSASGRGSHEQYF. CDR3 sequence (DNA): TGTGCCAGCAGCGCATCCGGGAGAGGGAGCCACGAGCAGTACTTC. J is TRBJ2-7 and V is TRBV21-1; the table's D call of TRBD2 was not tested on the DNA. TRBV21-1 is a pseudogene. The CDR3 length is 15 residues.

J is TRBJ1-5 and V is TRBV4-1, with 8 bases aligning to TRBD1. The CDR3 loop spans 16 amino acids. Germline-derived CDR1 and CDR2 are MGHRA and YSYEKL. The V segment lost 0 bases and the J segment 5 bases; nucleotides outside the gene matches: 6. This CDR3 is CASSQDSRQGYQPQHF. Here the CDR3 DNA reads TGCGCCAGCAGCCAAGATTCGCGACAGGGGTATCAGCCCCAGCATTTT.

The chain couples TRBV5-5 to TRBJ1-2; 8 bases fit TRBD1. This CDR3 region has 17 residues. Losses at the gene ends were 4 bases for V and 1 base for J; bases not matched to a gene: 12. Germline lookup yields CDR1 SGHKS and CDR2 YYEKEE (reference sequence). The CDR3 loop reads CASSPLPGQADNYGYTF. CDR3 nucleotide sequence: TGTGCCAGCAGCCCCCTACCGGGACAGGCGGATAACTATGGCTACACCTTC.

The rearrangement joins TRBV5-5 to TRBJ2-3; 9 bases align to TRBD1. This CDR3 is built from 16 residues. V shed 4 bases and J 0 bases; nucleotides not matched to a gene: 6. Germline CDR1 and CDR2: SGHKS and YYEKEE (reference sequence). Here the CDR3 DNA reads TGTGCCAGCAGCCACGGACAGGGGACTAGCACAGATACGCAGTATTTT. Residues: CASSHGQGTSTDTQYF.